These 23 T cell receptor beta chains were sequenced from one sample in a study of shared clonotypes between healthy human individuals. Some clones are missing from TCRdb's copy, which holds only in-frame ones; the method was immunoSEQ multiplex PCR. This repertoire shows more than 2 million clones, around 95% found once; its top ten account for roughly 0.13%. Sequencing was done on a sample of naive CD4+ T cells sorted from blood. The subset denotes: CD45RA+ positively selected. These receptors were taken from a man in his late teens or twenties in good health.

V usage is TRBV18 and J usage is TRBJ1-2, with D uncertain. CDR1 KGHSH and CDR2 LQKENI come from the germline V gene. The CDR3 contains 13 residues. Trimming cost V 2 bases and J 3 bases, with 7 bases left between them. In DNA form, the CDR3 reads TGTGCCAGCTCACCAGGGTTTTACTATGGCTACACCTTC. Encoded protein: CASSPGFYYGYTF.

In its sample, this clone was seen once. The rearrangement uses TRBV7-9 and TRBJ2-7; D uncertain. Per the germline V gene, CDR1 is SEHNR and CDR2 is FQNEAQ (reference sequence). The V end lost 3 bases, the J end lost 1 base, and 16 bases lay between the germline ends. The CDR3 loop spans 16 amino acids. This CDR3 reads CASSFYRPLKSYEQYF. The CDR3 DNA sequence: TGTGCCAGCAGCTTTTATCGTCCGCTCAAATCCTACGAGCAGTACTTC. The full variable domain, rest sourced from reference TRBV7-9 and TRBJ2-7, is DTGVSQNPRHKITKRGQNVTFRCDPISEHNRLYWYRQTLGQGPEFLTYFQNEAQLEKSRLLSDRFSAERPKGSFSTLEIQRTEQGDSAMYLCASSFYRPLKSYEQYFGPGTRLTVT.

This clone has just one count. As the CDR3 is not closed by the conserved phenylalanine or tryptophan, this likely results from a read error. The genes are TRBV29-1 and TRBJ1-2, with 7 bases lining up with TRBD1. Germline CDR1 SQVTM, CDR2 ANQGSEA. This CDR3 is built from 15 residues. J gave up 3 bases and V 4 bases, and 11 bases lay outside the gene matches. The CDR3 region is CSVAGQLPVDYGYTL. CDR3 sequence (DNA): TGCAGCGTTGCGGGACAGCTCCCCGTCGACTATGGCTACACCCTC.

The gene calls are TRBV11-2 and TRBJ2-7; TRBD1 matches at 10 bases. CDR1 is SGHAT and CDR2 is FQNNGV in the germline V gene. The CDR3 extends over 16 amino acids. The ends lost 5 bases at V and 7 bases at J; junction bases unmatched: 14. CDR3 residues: CASSPFPGTGVGEQYF. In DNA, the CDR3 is TGTGCCAGCAGCCCTTTCCCCGGGACAGGGGTTGGAGAGCAGTACTTC.

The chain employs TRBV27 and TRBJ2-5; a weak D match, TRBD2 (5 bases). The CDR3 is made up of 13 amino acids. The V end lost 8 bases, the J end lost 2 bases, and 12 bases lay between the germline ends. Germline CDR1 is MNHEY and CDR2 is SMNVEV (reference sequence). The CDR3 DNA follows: TGTGCCAGCCGGACTCAGAATCAAGAGACCCAGTACTTC. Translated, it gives CASRTQNQETQYF.

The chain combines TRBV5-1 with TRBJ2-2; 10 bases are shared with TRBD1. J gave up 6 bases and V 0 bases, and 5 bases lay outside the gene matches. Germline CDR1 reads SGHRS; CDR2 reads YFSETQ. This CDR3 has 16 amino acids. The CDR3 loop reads CASSLEGGQGAGELFF. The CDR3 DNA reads TGCGCCAGCAGCTTGGAAGGCGGACAGGGGGCCGGGGAGCTGTTTTTT.

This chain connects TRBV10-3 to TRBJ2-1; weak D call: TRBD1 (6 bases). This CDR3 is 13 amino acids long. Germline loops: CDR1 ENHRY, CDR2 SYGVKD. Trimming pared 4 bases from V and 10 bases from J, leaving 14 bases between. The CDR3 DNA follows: TGTGCCATCAGTGTTTTTGCAGGGACAGAGCAGTTCTTC. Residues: CAISVFAGTEQFF.

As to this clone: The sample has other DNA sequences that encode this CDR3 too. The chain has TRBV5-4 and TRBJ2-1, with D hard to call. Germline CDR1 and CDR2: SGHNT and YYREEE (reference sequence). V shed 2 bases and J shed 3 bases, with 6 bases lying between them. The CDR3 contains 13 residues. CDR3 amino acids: CASSLSVYNEQFF. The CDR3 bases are TGTGCCAGCAGCTTATCCGTCTACAATGAGCAGTTCTTC.

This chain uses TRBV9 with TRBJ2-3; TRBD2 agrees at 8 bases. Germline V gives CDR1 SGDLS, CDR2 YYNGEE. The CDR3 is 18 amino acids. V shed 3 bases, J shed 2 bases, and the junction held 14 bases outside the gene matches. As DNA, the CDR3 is TGTGCCAGCAGCGGAACTAGCGGAAACACCCTAACCACAGATACGCAGTATTTT. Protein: CASSGTSGNTLTTDTQYF.

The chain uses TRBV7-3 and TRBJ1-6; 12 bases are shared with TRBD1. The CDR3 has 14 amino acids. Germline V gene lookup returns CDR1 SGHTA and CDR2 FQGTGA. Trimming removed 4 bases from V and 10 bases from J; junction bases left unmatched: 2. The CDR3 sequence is CASSSGTGGSPLHF. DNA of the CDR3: TGTGCCAGCAGCTCCGGGACAGGGGGCTCACCCCTCCACTTT.

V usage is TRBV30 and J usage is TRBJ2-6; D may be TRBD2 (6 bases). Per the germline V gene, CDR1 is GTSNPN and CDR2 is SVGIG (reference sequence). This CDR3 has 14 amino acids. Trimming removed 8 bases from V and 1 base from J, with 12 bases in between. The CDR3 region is CANSGSSGANVLTF. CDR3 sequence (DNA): TGTGCCAACAGCGGGTCTTCTGGGGCCAACGTCCTGACTTTC.

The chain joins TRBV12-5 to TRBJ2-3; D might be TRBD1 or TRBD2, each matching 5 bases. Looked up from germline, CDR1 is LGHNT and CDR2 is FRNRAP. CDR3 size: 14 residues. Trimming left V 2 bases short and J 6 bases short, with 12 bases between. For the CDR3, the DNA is TGTGCTAGTGGTTTGTTCTCAGAGGGGGATACGCAGTATTTT. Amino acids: CASGLFSEGDTQYF.

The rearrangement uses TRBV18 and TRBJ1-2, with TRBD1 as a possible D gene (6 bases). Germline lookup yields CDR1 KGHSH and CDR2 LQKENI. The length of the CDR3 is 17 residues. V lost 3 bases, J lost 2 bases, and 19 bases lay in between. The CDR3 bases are TGTGCCAGCTCACCCCTTGAGGCAGGGGCGGCCAACTATGGCTACACCTTC. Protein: CASSPLEAGAANYGYTF.

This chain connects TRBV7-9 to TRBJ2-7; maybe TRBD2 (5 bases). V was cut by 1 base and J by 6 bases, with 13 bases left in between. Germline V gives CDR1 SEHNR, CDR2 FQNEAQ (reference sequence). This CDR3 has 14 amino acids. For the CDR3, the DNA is TGTGCCAGCAGCTTAGAAAGTGGTAGCGTCGAGCAGTACTTC. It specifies CASSLESGSVEQYF. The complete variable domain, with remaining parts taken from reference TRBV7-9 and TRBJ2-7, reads DTGVSQNPRHKITKRGQNVTFRCDPISEHNRLYWYRQTLGQGPEFLTYFQNEAQLEKSRLLSDRFSAERPKGSFSTLEIQRTEQGDSAMYLCASSLESGSVEQYFGPGTRLTVT.

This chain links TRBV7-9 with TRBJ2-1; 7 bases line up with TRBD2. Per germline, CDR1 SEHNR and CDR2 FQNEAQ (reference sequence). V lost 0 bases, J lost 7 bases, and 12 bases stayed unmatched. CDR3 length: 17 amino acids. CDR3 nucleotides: TGTGCCAGCAGCTTAGCCCCGGTGGGAGGGCTCAGGAATGAGCAGTTCTTC. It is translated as CASSLAPVGGLRNEQFF. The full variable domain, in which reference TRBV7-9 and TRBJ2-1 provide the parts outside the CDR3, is DTGVSQNPRHKITKRGQNVTFRCDPISEHNRLYWYRQTLGQGPEFLTYFQNEAQLEKSRLLSDRFSAERPKGSFSTLEIQRTEQGDSAMYLCASSLAPVGGLRNEQFFGPGTRLTVL.

For the CDR3, the DNA is TGTGCCAGCAGCTTCTTCAGTGGGAACAACGAGCAGTACTTC. The encoded protein is CASSFFSGNNEQYF. This chain connects TRBV5-6 to TRBJ2-7; D is uncertain. Germline CDR1 is SGHDT and CDR2 is YYEEEE. This CDR3 region has 14 residues. Trimming took 2 bases from V and 5 from J, leaving 14 bases between them.

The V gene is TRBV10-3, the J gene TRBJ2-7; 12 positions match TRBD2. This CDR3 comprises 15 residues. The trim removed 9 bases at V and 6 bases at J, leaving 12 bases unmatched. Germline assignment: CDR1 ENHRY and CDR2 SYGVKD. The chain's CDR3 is CAMNPSGGAESEQYF. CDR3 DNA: TGTGCCATGAACCCTAGCGGGGGGGCTGAATCCGAGCAGTACTTC.

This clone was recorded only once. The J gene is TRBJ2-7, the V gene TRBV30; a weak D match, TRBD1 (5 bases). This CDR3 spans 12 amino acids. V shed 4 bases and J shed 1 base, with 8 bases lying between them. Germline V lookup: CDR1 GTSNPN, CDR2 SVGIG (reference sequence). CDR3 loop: CAWIGESYEQYF. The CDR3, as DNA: TGTGCCTGGATAGGGGAATCCTACGAGCAGTACTTC.

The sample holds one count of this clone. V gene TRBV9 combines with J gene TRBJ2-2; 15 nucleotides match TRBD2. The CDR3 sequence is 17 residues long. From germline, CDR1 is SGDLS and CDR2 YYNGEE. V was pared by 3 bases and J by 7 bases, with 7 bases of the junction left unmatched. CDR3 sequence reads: CASSARTSGRGNGELFF. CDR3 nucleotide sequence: TGTGCCAGCAGCGCCCGGACTAGCGGGAGGGGTAACGGGGAGCTGTTTTTT.

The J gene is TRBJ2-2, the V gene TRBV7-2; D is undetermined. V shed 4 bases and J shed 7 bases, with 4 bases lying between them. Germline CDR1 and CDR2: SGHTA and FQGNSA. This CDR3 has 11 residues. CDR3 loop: CASSSNGELFF. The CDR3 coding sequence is TGTGCCAGCAGCTCAAACGGGGAGCTGTTTTTT.

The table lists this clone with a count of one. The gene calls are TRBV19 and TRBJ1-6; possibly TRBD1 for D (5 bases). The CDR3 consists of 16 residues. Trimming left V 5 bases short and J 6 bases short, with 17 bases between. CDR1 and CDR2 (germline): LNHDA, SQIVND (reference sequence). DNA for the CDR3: TGTGCCAGTAGTTTCTCGGGGGGTCAGGTTAATTCACCCCTCCACTTT. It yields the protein CASSFSGGQVNSPLHF.

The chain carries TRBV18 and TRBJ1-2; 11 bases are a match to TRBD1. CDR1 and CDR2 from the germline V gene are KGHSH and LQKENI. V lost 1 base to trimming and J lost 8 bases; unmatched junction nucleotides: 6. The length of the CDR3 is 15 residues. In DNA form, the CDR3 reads TGTGCCAGCTCACCACTTGGACAGGGGGCTGAAGGCTACACCTTC. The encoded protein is CASSPLGQGAEGYTF.

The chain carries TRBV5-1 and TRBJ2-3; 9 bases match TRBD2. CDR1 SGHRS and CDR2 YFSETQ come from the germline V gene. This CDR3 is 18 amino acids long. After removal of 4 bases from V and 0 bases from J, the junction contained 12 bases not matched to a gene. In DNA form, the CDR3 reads TGCGCCAGCAGCGACTCACCAATAGCGGGGGCTAGCACAGATACGCAGTATTTT. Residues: CASSDSPIAGASTDTQYF.